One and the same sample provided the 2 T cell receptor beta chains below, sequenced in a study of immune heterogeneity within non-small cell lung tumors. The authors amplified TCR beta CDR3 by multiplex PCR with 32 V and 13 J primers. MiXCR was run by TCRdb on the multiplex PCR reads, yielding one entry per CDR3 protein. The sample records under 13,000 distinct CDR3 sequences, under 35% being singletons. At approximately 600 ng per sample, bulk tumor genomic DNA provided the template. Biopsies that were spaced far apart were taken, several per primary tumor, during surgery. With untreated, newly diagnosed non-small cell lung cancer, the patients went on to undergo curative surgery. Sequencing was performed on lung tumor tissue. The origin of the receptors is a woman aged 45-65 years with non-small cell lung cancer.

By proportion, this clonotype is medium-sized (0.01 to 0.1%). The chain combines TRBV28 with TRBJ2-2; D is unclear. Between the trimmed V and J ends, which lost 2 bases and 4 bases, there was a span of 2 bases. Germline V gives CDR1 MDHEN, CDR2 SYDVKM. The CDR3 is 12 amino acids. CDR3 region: CASSLLTGELFF. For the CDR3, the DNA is TGTGCCAGCAGTTTACTCACCGGGGAGCTGTTTTTT.

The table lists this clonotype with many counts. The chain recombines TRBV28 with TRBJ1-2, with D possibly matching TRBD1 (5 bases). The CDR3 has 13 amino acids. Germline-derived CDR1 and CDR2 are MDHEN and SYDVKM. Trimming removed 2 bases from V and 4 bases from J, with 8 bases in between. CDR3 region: CASSLGGTYGYTF. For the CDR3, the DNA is TGTGCCAGCAGTTTAGGAGGGACCTATGGCTACACCTTC.